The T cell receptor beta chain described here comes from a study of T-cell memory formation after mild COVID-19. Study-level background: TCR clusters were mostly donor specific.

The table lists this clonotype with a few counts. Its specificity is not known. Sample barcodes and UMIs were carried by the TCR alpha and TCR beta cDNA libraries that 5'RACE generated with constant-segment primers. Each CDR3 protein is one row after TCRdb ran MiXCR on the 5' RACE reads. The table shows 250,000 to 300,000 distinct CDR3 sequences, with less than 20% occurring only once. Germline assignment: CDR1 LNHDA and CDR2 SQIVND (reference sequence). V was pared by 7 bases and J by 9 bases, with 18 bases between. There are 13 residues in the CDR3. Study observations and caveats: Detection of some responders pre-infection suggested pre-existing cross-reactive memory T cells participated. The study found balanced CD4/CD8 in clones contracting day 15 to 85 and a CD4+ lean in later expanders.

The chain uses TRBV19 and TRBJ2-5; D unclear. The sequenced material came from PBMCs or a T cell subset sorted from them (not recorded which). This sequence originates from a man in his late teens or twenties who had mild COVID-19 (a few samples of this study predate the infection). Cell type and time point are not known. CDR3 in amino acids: CASKPDHGYSQYF. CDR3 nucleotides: TGTGCCAGTAAACCCGACCATGGGTACTCCCAGTACTTC.